These 27 T cell receptor beta chains came from one sample sequenced in a study of tumor and adjacent non-tumor tissue in lung cancer. A modified ARM-PCR protocol with three rounds of nested PCR amplified TCRbeta. A single record per CDR3 protein comes from TCRdb applying MiXCR to the multiplex PCR reads. The sample has about 200,000 distinct CDR3 sequences, roughly 70% seen once. RNA was extracted from bulk tissue without any cell sorting. Material: lung tumor tissue. These receptors originate from a man in his 60s with non-small cell lung cancer.

This chain uses TRBV5-6 with TRBJ2-7; D unclear. This CDR3 comprises 13 residues. Per the germline V gene, CDR1 is SGHDT and CDR2 is YYEEEE. DNA of the CDR3: TGTGATAGCAGCTACGGCACTGTATGGGAGCAGTACTTC. Amino acid sequence: CDSSYGTVWEQYF.

This clonotype was seen only a few times. The chain links TRBV24-1 to TRBJ2-5; 9 positions agree with TRBD1. V was clipped by 2 bases and J by 2 bases; unmatched bases: 2. There are 15 residues in the CDR3. The germline gives CDR1 KGHDR, CDR2 SFDVKD. The CDR3 DNA follows: TGTGCCACCAGTGATTGGGGACAGGGTCAAGAGACCCAGTACTTC. It specifies CATSDWGQGQETQYF.

V is TRBV5-6 and J is TRBJ1-4; 7 bases fit TRBD1. The germline gives CDR1 SGHDT, CDR2 YYEEEE. The CDR3 has 15 residues. J lost 6 bases, V lost 4 bases, and 9 bases had no gene match. The DNA for the CDR3 is TGTGCCAGCAGCGGTGGAGGGGGCGGGTATGAAAAACTGTTTTTT. Translating gives CASSGGGGGYEKLFF. Full variable domain (missing parts from reference TRBV5-6 and TRBJ1-4): DAGVTQSPTHLIKTRGQQVTLRCSPKSGHDTVSWYQQALGQGPQFIFQYYEEEERQRGNFPDRFSGHQFPNYSSELNVNALLLGDSALYLCASSGGGGGYEKLFFGSGTQLSVL.

The CDR3 DNA follows: TGTGCCAGCAGCTGGGACAACTCCTACGAGCAGTACTTC. It translates to CASSWDNSYEQYF. The chain has TRBV5-4 and TRBJ2-7, with a possible D match to TRBD1 (6 bases). The CDR3 is made up of 13 amino acids. The germline CDR1 and CDR2 sequences are SGHNT and YYREEE (reference sequence). Trimming left V 3 bases short and J 0 bases short, with 7 bases between.

Concerning this clonotype: One end of the junction does not line up with germline, which may come from a read error. The chain recombines TRBV29-1 with TRBJ1-2; no clear D gene. The CDR3 is made up of 13 amino acids. Germline-derived CDR1 and CDR2 are SQVTM and ANQGSEA. CDR3 in DNA: TGCAGCGTTGCTGAGAGTACTAACTATGGATACACCTTC. As protein: CSVAESTNYGYTF. The full variable domain, completed using reference TRBV29-1 and TRBJ1-2, is SAVISQKPSRDICQRGTSLTIQCQVDSQVTMMFWYRQQPGQSLTLIATANQGSEATYESGFVIDKFPISRPNLTFSTLTVSNMSPEDSSIYLCSVAESTNYGYTFGSGTRLTVV.

To note about this clonotype: The junction and the germline gene differ at one end; a read error may be behind it. The chain carries TRBV12-3 or TRBV12-4 and TRBJ2-1, with 11 bases that match TRBD1. The CDR3 totals 15 residues. Here the CDR3 reads CARRPGTGGTNGQFF. The CDR3 region has the DNA TGTGCCCGCAGACCCGGGACAGGGGGTACTAATGGGCAGTTCTTC.

This clonotype appeared many times. The chain is built from TRBV4-2 and TRBJ2-7, with 9 bases that match TRBD2. Germline V gene data show CDR1 as LGHNA and CDR2 as YNFKEQ. The CDR3 is made up of 17 amino acids. Germline trimming cut 1 base from V and 5 bases from J; bases unmatched to any gene: 12. The CDR3 bases are TGTGCCAGCAGCCAAGGAAGCGGGGGGTCCCGGGCCAACGAGCAGTACTTC. Encoded protein: CASSQGSGGSRANEQYF.

For this clonotype: It is likely a read error, because the conserved phenylalanine at the end of the CDR3 is missing. No DNA is shown, since the ends of the CDR3 on it are uncertain; the CDR3 is the one TCRdb lists. The chain has TRBV20-1 and TRBJ2-7; the table names TRBD1, a call not compared with the DNA. Termini included, the CDR3 measures 13 amino acids. Germline V gives CDR1 DFQATT, CDR2 SNEGSKA (reference sequence). The chain's CDR3 is CSAAGTGAYEHYS.

This chain joins TRBV11-3 and TRBJ2-7, with D possibly TRBD2 on 6 matching bases. Trimming took off 3 bases at V and 3 bases at J, with 15 bases between the two ends. The CDR3 loop spans 15 amino acids. Germline V gives CDR1 SGHNT, CDR2 YENEEA. This CDR3 reads CASSFSAGIVYEQYF. DNA of the CDR3: TGTGCCAGCAGCTTCTCAGCGGGCATCGTCTACGAGCAGTACTTC.

J is TRBJ1-1 and V is TRBV19; unclear D gene. V dropped 6 bases and J dropped 0 bases, with 14 bases sitting between them. Germline CDR1 LNHDA, CDR2 SQIVND (reference sequence). The CDR3 runs to 15 residues. CDR3: CASSPEETMNTEAFF. CDR3 DNA sequence: TGTGCCAGTAGCCCGGAGGAGACGATGAACACTGAAGCTTTCTTT. Looking up the rest from reference TRBV19 and TRBJ1-1 gives the full variable domain: DGGITQSPKYLFRKEGQNVTLSCEQNLNHDAMYWYRQDPGQGLRLIYYSQIVNDFQKGDIAEGYSVSREKKESFPLTVTSAQKNPTAFYLCASSPEETMNTEAFFGQGTRLTVV.

This clonotype was recorded once. Without the conserved terminal phenylalanine or tryptophan, this CDR3 likely stems from a read error. The chain uses TRBV7-9 and TRBJ1-1, with D possibly TRBD1 on 6 matching bases. Trimming left V 2 bases short and J 4 bases short, with 11 bases between. The CDR3 consists of 14 residues. The germline gives CDR1 SEHNR, CDR2 FQNEAQ (reference sequence). The CDR3 DNA follows: TGTGCCAGCAGCTTATGGAGCAGGGGCACTGAAGCTTTCTTG. This codes for CASSLWSRGTEAFL.

Notes on this clonotype: This is likely a read error, given that the CDR3 carries no conserved phenylalanine or tryptophan at its end. This chain joins TRBV11-2 and TRBJ1-4, with D unclear. CDR1 is SGHAT, CDR2 FQNNGV, per germline. With 5 bases removed from V and 1 base from J, the gap between germline ends came to 11 bases. This CDR3 spans 15 amino acids. CDR3 region: CASSISPLTNEKLFI. In DNA form, the CDR3 reads TGTGCCAGCAGCATTTCCCCCCTAACTAATGAAAAACTGTTTATT.

This clonotype was seen at least ten times. The rearrangement links TRBV11-3 to TRBJ2-3; D call uncertain. The CDR3 consists of 14 residues. From germline, CDR1 is SGHNT and CDR2 YENEEA. The V end lost 1 base, the J end lost 1 base, and 6 bases lay between the germline ends. Written as DNA, the CDR3 is TGTGCCAGCAGCTTAGGACTGCGCACAGATACGCAGTATTTT. Its translation: CASSLGLRTDTQYF.

This clonotype occurred many times. The chain couples TRBV11-2 to TRBJ1-2; 8 bases agree with TRBD1. Germline V gene data show CDR1 as SGHAT and CDR2 as FQNNGV. The CDR3 has 15 residues. V dropped 1 base and J dropped 2; count of bases not matched to a gene: 3. The CDR3 DNA follows: TGTGCCAGCAGCTTAGCCGGGACAGGAAACTATGGCTACACCTTC. Its translation is CASSLAGTGNYGYTF.

The chain combines TRBV12-3 or TRBV12-4 with TRBJ2-5; the match to TRBD2 covers 9 bases. The V and J ends lost 6 bases and 6 bases, in that order; junction bases with no gene match: 8. The CDR3 extends over 14 amino acids. The DNA for the CDR3 is TGTGCCAGCAGCCGGAAGACTAGCGGACAGACCCAGTACTTC. Encoded protein: CASSRKTSGQTQYF.

This rearrangement joins TRBV6-2 or TRBV6-3 to TRBJ2-6, with D perhaps matching TRBD1 or TRBD2 (5 bases each). CDR3 size: 17 residues. The V end was cut by 5 bases, the J end by 0 bases, with 14 bases between. The V gene's germline CDR1 is MNHEY and CDR2 SVGEGT. Here the CDR3 reads CASSAPGRGSGANVLTF. For the CDR3, the DNA is TGTGCCAGCAGTGCTCCGGGACGGGGCTCTGGGGCCAACGTCCTGACTTTC.

This clonotype has a count of ten or more. V and J are TRBV11-2 and TRBJ1-5, with D unresolved. CDR3 length: 13 residues. Trimming took 0 bases from V and 7 from J, leaving 7 bases between them. Germline assignment: CDR1 SGHAT and CDR2 FQNNGV. The CDR3 protein is CASSLDREQPQHF. In nucleotides, the CDR3 is TGTGCCAGCAGCTTAGATCGAGAACAGCCCCAGCATTTT. Variable domain in full (rest from reference TRBV11-2 and TRBJ1-5): EAGVAQSPRYKIIEKRQSVAFWCNPISGHATLYWYQQILGQGPKLLIQFQNNGVVDDSQLPKDRFSAERLKGVDSTLKIQPAKLEDSAVYLCASSLDREQPQHFGDGTRLSIL.

The chain joins TRBV12-3 or TRBV12-4 to TRBJ2-7, with TRBD1 identical over 9 bases. The V gene end was trimmed by 6 bases and the J gene end by 8 bases; junction bases not matched to a gene: 8. There are 13 residues in the CDR3. The CDR3 is CASRWTGVDQQYF. DNA of the CDR3: TGTGCCAGCAGATGGACAGGGGTGGACCAGCAGTACTTC.

With regard to this clonotype: A read error is possible here, since a much larger clone lies one base away. The chain combines TRBV20-1 with TRBJ2-1, with 8 bases that match TRBD1. Germline CDR1 reads DFQATT; CDR2 reads SNEGSKA (reference sequence). CDR3 length: 13 amino acids. In nucleotides, the CDR3 is TGCAGTGCTAGCAGGGGGCTGAACAATGAGCAGTTATTC. This translates into CSASRGLNNEQLF.

As for this clonotype: This sequence may be a read error, since a much larger clone differs from it by one base. CDR3 sequence reads: CASSPGGAGIEAFF. For the CDR3, the DNA is TGTGCCAGCAGCCCAGGGGGCGCAGGCATTGAAGCTTTCTTT. The chain uses TRBV5-4 and TRBJ1-1; 8 nucleotides agree with TRBD1. This CDR3 has 14 residues. Germline CDR1 SGHNT, CDR2 YYREEE (reference sequence). Trimming at V came to 4 bases and at J to 7 bases, leaving 9 bases not matched to a gene.

A note on this clonotype: Given a much more abundant clone one base away, this may be a read error. J is TRBJ2-6 and V is TRBV11-1; 8 nucleotides agree with TRBD2. Germline CDR1 and CDR2: SGHAT and FQDESV (reference sequence). This CDR3 spans 17 amino acids. The CDR3 sequence is CASSPLLADSGVNVLTF. CDR3 DNA sequence: TGTGCCAGCAGCCCTCTACTAGCGGACTCTGGGGTCAACGTCCTGACTTTC.

Worth noting for this clonotype: A much larger clone differs by one base, so this may be a read error. The rearrangement links TRBV29-1 to TRBJ2-1, with 11 positions matching TRBD2. Germline trimming cut 6 bases from V and 7 bases from J; bases unmatched to any gene: 5. CDR3 length equals 13 residues. Germline values: CDR1 SQVTM, CDR2 ANQGSEA. CDR3 residues: CSVNSGGGNEQFF. The CDR3 DNA sequence: TGCAGCGTCAATAGCGGGGGGGGTAATGAGCAGTTCTTC.

This chain links TRBV11-2 with TRBJ2-7; D call uncertain. This CDR3 spans 13 amino acids. Germline V gene sequence: CDR1 SGHAT, CDR2 FQNNGV. Trimming took 0 bases from V and 7 from J, leaving 10 bases between them. CDR3 sequence (DNA): TGTGCCAGCAGCTTAGAGGCAAACGATGAGCAGTACTTC. This sequence encodes CASSLEANDEQYF.

At least ten counts were recorded for this clonotype. The CDR3 sequence: CASSLGLAGAIFSYNEQFF. Written as DNA, the CDR3 is TGTGCCAGCAGCTTAGGACTAGCGGGGGCCATCTTCTCCTACAATGAGCAGTTCTTC. The rearrangement joins TRBV11-3 to TRBJ2-1; 12 bases match TRBD2. The V gene end was trimmed by 1 base and the J gene end by 0 bases; junction bases not matched to a gene: 7. The germline CDR1 and CDR2 sequences are SGHNT and YENEEA. CDR3 length equals 19 residues.

About this clonotype: At one of its ends the junction is not consistent with the germline gene, which may arise from a read error. CDR3 in amino acids: CVNTPNWDSETQYF. The CDR3 nucleotides read TGTGTCAACACCCCCAACTGGGACTCTGAGACCCAGTATTTC. This chain connects TRBV11-1 to TRBJ2-5; possible D gene TRBD2, 6 bases. CDR3 length equals 14 residues. CDR1 is SGHAT and CDR2 is FQDESV in the germline V gene (reference sequence).

Turning to this clonotype: It may be a read error: a sequence one base away is much more abundant. This chain connects TRBV4-2 to TRBJ1-6; the D gene is possibly TRBD1 (5 bases). V lost 3 bases, J lost 7 bases, and 13 bases lay in between. Germline V gene sequence: CDR1 LGHNA, CDR2 YNFKEQ. This CDR3 has 15 amino acids. DNA for the CDR3: TGTGCCAGCAGCCAGGTGAGACAGCAAAATTCACCCCTCCACTTT. Protein: CASSQVRQQNSPLHF.

A remark on this clonotype: One end of the junction is discordant with germline, which a read error may explain. The V and J genes are TRBV28 and TRBJ1-5; D is uncertain. From germline, CDR1 is MDHEN and CDR2 SYDVKM. This CDR3 has 11 residues. CDR3 nucleotides: TGTGCCAGCTGTTTAGAGCAGCCCCAGCATTTT. Its protein is CASCLEQPQHF.